This T cell receptor (beta chain) was sequenced during a study of blood T cell repertoires in COVID-19. Participants had their cohort set by participant-reported clinical history. Clones were sequenced by immunoSEQ multiplex PCR, and TCRdb holds only the in-frame ones, with some missing. The repertoire holds some 270,000 clones, with around 90% as singletons. CDR3 size: 15 residues. Trimming took off 1 base at V and 2 bases at J, with 11 bases between the two ends. The germline V gene encodes CDR1 SGHRS and CDR2 YFSETQ. The sample comprised PBMCs or T cells enriched from blood (not recorded which). The chain employs TRBV5-1 and TRBJ2-3; a possible D gene is TRBD2 (6 bases). This clonotype was obtained from a woman aged 25 to 39 with acute COVID-19. The CDR3 bases are TGCGCCAGCAGCTTGAGGGAGGCCTACACAGATACGCAGTATTTT. Translating it yields CASSLREAYTDTQYF.